A single sample gave rise to the 17 T cell receptor beta chains below, sequenced in a study of control samples from healthy donors and cancer patients (dated by TCRdb to about 2020). Receptors were amplified or captured by the immunoSEQ multiplex PCR assay. This immuneACCESS table, as held by TCRdb, lists in-frame sequences with V and J called but not all clones. Of the missing ones, under half trace to an unresolved V gene in checked studies; the others have no known cause. The sample has over 50,000 clones on record, over 70% of them singletons. Jointly, the top ten make up roughly 9.1% of the sample. The sequenced sample consisted of blood. The source of these receptors is a man in his sixties or seventies in good health.

The V call is TRBV3-1 (or the pseudogene TRBV3-2), the J call TRBJ1-4, with 7 bases that match TRBD1. The CDR3 consists of 15 residues. Germline loops: CDR1 LGHDT, CDR2 YNNKEL (reference sequence). V lost 4 bases to trimming and J lost 5 bases; unmatched junction nucleotides: 7. In DNA form, the CDR3 reads TGTGCCAGCAGCCTGGGGACAGTGGAAAATGAAAAACTGTTTTTT. Its translation: CASSLGTVENEKLFF.

This clone was seen just once. This chain uses TRBV18 with TRBJ1-3; weak D call: TRBD1 (6 bases). Germline lookup yields CDR1 KGHSH and CDR2 LQKENI. The V end was cut by 2 bases, the J end by 4 bases, with 12 bases between. There are 15 residues in the CDR3. The CDR3 reads CASSPGGALGNTIYF. The CDR3 DNA sequence: TGTGCCAGCTCACCAGGGGGCGCGTTAGGAAACACCATATATTTT.

This clone has a single count. The junction departs from germline at one end; a sequencing error may be responsible. The chain links TRBV7-7 to TRBJ2-1; 9 bases agree with TRBD1. The CDR3 runs to 17 residues. CDR1 and CDR2 from the germline V gene are SSHAT and FNYEAQ (reference sequence). CDR3 coding DNA: TGTGCTAGCAGCTTAACCTCGGGACAGGGCTTATTCAATGAGCAGTTCTTC. It codes for CASSLTSGQGLFNEQFF.

V usage is TRBV18 and J usage is TRBJ1-3; D gene ambiguous. CDR3 size: 14 residues. CDR1 is KGHSH and CDR2 is LQKENI in the germline V gene. Trimming pared 3 bases from V and 4 bases from J, leaving 10 bases between. The CDR3 DNA sequence: TGTGCCAGCTCACCGGGAGGGAAAGGAAACACCATATATTTT. It is translated as CASSPGGKGNTIYF. The whole variable domain, filled in from reference TRBV18 and TRBJ1-3, reads NAGVMQNPRHLVRRRGQEARLRCSPMKGHSHVYWYRQLPEEGLKFMVYLQKENIIDESGMPKERFSAEFPKEGPSILRIQQVVRGDSAAYFCASSPGGKGNTIYFGEGSWLTVV.

The chain recombines TRBV5-4 with TRBJ2-5; D ambiguous. The CDR3 runs to 13 residues. Germline CDR1 SGHNT, CDR2 YYREEE (reference sequence). V gave up 4 bases and J gave up 4 bases, with 11 bases separating them. CDR3 sequence (DNA): TGTGCCAGCAGCCGCAACGGGCGAGAGACCCAGTACTTC. It specifies CASSRNGRETQYF.

This chain links TRBV6-1 with TRBJ1-5; D might be TRBD1 (5 bases). The V gene's germline CDR1 is MNHNS and CDR2 SASEGT. Trimming stripped 2 bases from V and 0 bases from J, with 14 bases between. The CDR3 runs to 17 residues. The CDR3 DNA is TGTGCCAGCAGTGAATTGGGGGACGGATATAGCAATCAGCCCCAGCATTTT. Protein sequence: CASSELGDGYSNQPQHF.

The V and J genes are TRBV7-8 and TRBJ2-7, with 8 bases that match TRBD1. Germline V gives CDR1 SGHVS, CDR2 FQNEAQ. The junction had 7 bases not matched to a gene; V was cut back by 1 base and J by 5 bases. There are 15 residues in the CDR3. The CDR3 region has the DNA TGTGCCAGCAGCTTAGTCAGGGGGCCTGGTCACGAGCAGTACTTC. It specifies CASSLVRGPGHEQYF.

The rearrangement joins TRBV7-9 to TRBJ1-4, with a weak D call TRBD1 (6 bases). V lost 4 bases to trimming and J lost 2 bases, with 14 bases between them. This CDR3 has 16 residues. Germline values: CDR1 SEHNR, CDR2 FQNEAQ (reference sequence). The CDR3 sequence: CASSSDDRQTNEKLFF. In DNA, the CDR3 is TGTGCCAGCAGCTCAGACGACAGGCAGACTAATGAAAAACTGTTTTTT.

J is TRBJ2-1 and V is TRBV30; D not resolved. The CDR3 runs to 15 residues. The germline V gene encodes CDR1 GTSNPN and CDR2 SVGIG (reference sequence). Deletions cut 2 bases from V and 3 bases from J, with 14 bases between. CDR3: CAWSHAAQLYNEQFF. CDR3 nucleotide sequence: TGTGCCTGGAGTCATGCGGCACAACTCTACAATGAGCAGTTCTTC.

V usage is TRBV5-6 and J usage is TRBJ2-5, with a tentative D call TRBD1 (5 bases). V lost 1 base to trimming and J lost 4 bases, with 8 bases between them. Germline-derived CDR1 and CDR2 are SGHDT and YYEEEE. This CDR3 region has 13 residues. CDR3 in amino acids: CASSLSGAETQYF. As DNA, the CDR3 is TGTGCCAGCAGCTTGAGTGGGGCAGAGACCCAGTACTTC.

The rearrangement uses TRBV18 and TRBJ1-5; TRBD1 agrees at 7 bases. Germline V gene lookup returns CDR1 KGHSH and CDR2 LQKENI. Losses at the gene ends were 6 bases for V and 4 bases for J; bases not matched to a gene: 15. The CDR3 covers 17 residues. The CDR3 reads CASSPRGLDRLNQPQHF. CDR3 DNA: TGTGCCAGCTCGCCGAGGGGGCTGGACAGGTTAAATCAGCCCCAGCATTTT.

The V and J genes are TRBV19 and TRBJ1-5; D remains ambiguous. V was trimmed by 7 bases and J by 2 bases, leaving 15 bases between them. Germline CDR1 LNHDA, CDR2 SQIVND (reference sequence). The CDR3 extends over 15 amino acids. CDR3 protein: CASIPRGEGNQPQHF. In DNA, the CDR3 is TGTGCCAGTATCCCCCGGGGTGAAGGCAATCAGCCCCAGCATTTT. Full variable domain (remainder filled in from reference TRBV19 and TRBJ1-5): DGGITQSPKYLFRKEGQNVTLSCEQNLNHDAMYWYRQDPGQGLRLIYYSQIVNDFQKGDIAEGYSVSREKKESFPLTVTSAQKNPTAFYLCASIPRGEGNQPQHFGDGTRLSIL.

The V call is TRBV24-1, the J call TRBJ2-3; possibly TRBD1 for D (5 bases). Germline V CDR1 and CDR2: KGHDR, SFDVKD. This CDR3 spans 15 amino acids. The V end lost 3 bases, the J end lost 7 bases, and 16 bases lay between the germline ends. The CDR3 spells CATSDPRQRKNTQYF. CDR3 nucleotides: TGTGCCACCAGTGATCCACGACAGAGGAAAAATACGCAGTATTTT.

This clone has just a few counts. The chain employs TRBV28 and TRBJ2-2, with TRBD1 as a possible D gene (6 bases). CDR3 length equals 12 residues. Trimming took off 8 bases at V and 9 bases at J, with 13 bases between the two ends. Germline V gene data show CDR1 as MDHEN and CDR2 as SYDVKM. The CDR3 sequence: CASSTGHRELFF. CDR3 DNA sequence: TGTGCCAGCTCAACAGGGCATAGGGAGCTGTTTTTT.

The chain combines TRBV10-3 with TRBJ1-2, with TRBD1 matching over 9 bases. Germline trimming cut 1 base from V and 8 bases from J; bases unmatched to any gene: 5. CDR1 and CDR2 from the germline V gene are ENHRY and SYGVKD. This CDR3 comprises 14 residues. The CDR3 loop reads CAISELGQGGGYTF. CDR3 nucleotides: TGTGCCATCAGTGAGTTGGGACAGGGTGGCGGCTACACCTTC.

The chain couples TRBV28 to TRBJ2-1, with D tentatively TRBD1 (6 bases). The germline V gene encodes CDR1 MDHEN and CDR2 SYDVKM. Trimming cost V 7 bases and J 0 bases, with 13 bases left between them. The CDR3 contains 15 residues. CDR3 sequence (DNA): TGTGCCAGCAACAGGGATTCCCCCTCCTACAATGAGCAGTTCTTC. The encoded protein is CASNRDSPSYNEQFF.

CDR3 in amino acids: CASSFGRGVNYGYTF. The DNA of the CDR3 is TGTGCCAGCAGCTTCGGACGGGGCGTAAACTATGGCTACACCTTC. V usage is TRBV7-9 and J usage is TRBJ1-2, with D perhaps matching TRBD1 (5 bases). The germline V and J ends were trimmed by 3 bases and 2 bases, with 13 bases remaining between them. The V gene's germline CDR1 is SEHNR and CDR2 FQNEAQ (reference sequence). The CDR3 consists of 15 residues.